This TCR beta chain was sequenced during a study of CD8 T cells in Susac syndrome. About 0.5 to 1 ug RNA was reverse transcribed with random hexamers. TCRdb reprocessed the immunoSEQ multiplex PCR reads with MiXCR, giving one entry per CDR3 protein. The repertoire holds approximately 79,000 distinct CDR3 sequences, with 85% to 95% as singletons. Sequencing input: CD8+ T cells from PBMCs. The receptor's source is a human donor with Susac syndrome.

CDR3 nucleotides: TGTGCCAGCAGGGACAGGGCTGGAAACACCATATATTTT. This sequence encodes CASRDRAGNTIYF. V is TRBV7-9 and J is TRBJ1-3; 8 nucleotides line up with TRBD1. This CDR3 region has 13 residues. CDR1 is SEHNR, CDR2 FQNEAQ, per germline (reference sequence). The junction had 0 bases not matched to a gene; V was cut back by 6 bases and J by 2 bases. The entire variable domain, with the rest obtained from reference TRBV7-9 and TRBJ1-3, is as follows: DTGVSQNPRHKITKRGQNVTFRCDPISEHNRLYWYRQTLGQGPEFLTYFQNEAQLEKSRLLSDRFSAERPKGSFSTLEIQRTEQGDSAMYLCASRDRAGNTIYFGEGSWLTVV.